This entry lists 32 T cell receptor beta chains sequenced from one sample in a study of blood T cell repertoires in COVID-19. Sequencing used immunoSEQ multiplex PCR; TCRdb keeps in-frame clones, though not all of them. There are about 120,000 clones in the sample; about 87% occur only once, and about 2% lies in the top ten. Material for sequencing was peripheral blood. These receptors all come from a woman between 50 and 59 years old with acute or convalescent COVID-19.

V usage is TRBV3-1 (or the pseudogene TRBV3-2) and J usage is TRBJ2-7; 14 bases align to TRBD2. J was trimmed by 5 bases and V by 1 base; bases with no gene match: 10. Germline V lookup: CDR1 LGHDT, CDR2 YNNKEL (reference sequence). The length of the CDR3 is 18 residues. CDR3 residues: CASSQGTSGRLPQNEQYF. As DNA, the CDR3 is TGTGCCAGCAGCCAAGGGACTAGCGGGAGGTTGCCCCAGAACGAGCAGTACTTC.

This sequence joins TRBV20-1 and TRBJ1-4; D is unresolved. V shed 3 bases and J shed 3 bases, with 5 bases lying between them. The CDR3 has 12 residues. Looked up from germline, CDR1 is DFQATT and CDR2 is SNEGSKA (reference sequence). CDR3 nucleotide sequence: TGCAGTGCTAGTTCGGCTAATGAAAAACTGTTTTTT. Residues: CSASSANEKLFF.

V usage is TRBV6-5 and J usage is TRBJ2-1; maybe TRBD2 (5 bases). Trimming cost V 7 bases and J 4 bases, with 17 bases left between them. The CDR3 covers 15 residues. Germline V gene lookup returns CDR1 MNHEY and CDR2 SVGAGI. The DNA for the CDR3 is TGTGCCAGCACCCCCGGCAACGAGGGTTACAATGAGCAGTTCTTC. As protein: CASTPGNEGYNEQFF.

This chain connects TRBV15 to TRBJ1-5, with D perhaps TRBD1 (6 bases). The germline V gene encodes CDR1 LNHNV and CDR2 YYDKDF (reference sequence). The CDR3 contains 16 residues. The V and J ends lost 5 bases and 4 bases respectively, with 18 bases between them. The CDR3 loop is CATSLGRGARNQPQHF. Written as DNA, the CDR3 is TGTGCCACCAGCCTGGGTCGGGGGGCTCGGAATCAGCCCCAGCATTTT.

This chain links TRBV27 with TRBJ2-2; possibly TRBD1 for D (5 bases). This CDR3 contains 13 residues. V gave up 1 base and J gave up 5 bases, with 5 bases separating them. The germline V gene encodes CDR1 MNHEY and CDR2 SMNVEV (reference sequence). The CDR3 DNA is TGTGCCAGCAGTTTATACAGGACCGGGGAGCTGTTTTTT. It is translated as CASSLYRTGELFF.

Comment on this clone: Germline is not matched at one junction end, which may reflect a read error. The V gene is TRBV9, the J gene TRBJ1-2, with a weak D call TRBD1 (5 bases). This CDR3 is 15 amino acids long. In germline, CDR1 is SGDLS, CDR2 YYNGEE. CDR3: CASSASGMGSFGFTF. The DNA for the CDR3 is TGTGCCAGCAGCGCCTCAGGGATGGGGTCATTTGGCTTCACCTTC.

This clone was observed a few times. The chain is built from TRBV6-2 or TRBV6-3 and TRBJ2-2; D call uncertain. Germline V gene sequence: CDR1 MNHEY, CDR2 SVGEGT. CDR3 length: 13 amino acids. The V end was cut by 4 bases, the J end by 6 bases, with 9 bases between. This chain's CDR3 is CASSFIAAGELFF. CDR3 sequence (DNA): TGTGCCAGCAGTTTTATAGCAGCCGGGGAGCTGTTTTTT.

V gene TRBV19 combines with J gene TRBJ2-3; D is perhaps TRBD1 (7 bases). The CDR3 length is 16 residues. The V gene lost 3 bases and the J gene lost 0 bases, with 13 bases spanning the gap. Germline assignment: CDR1 LNHDA and CDR2 SQIVND (reference sequence). CDR3: CASSIQGGYSTDTQYF. CDR3 coding DNA: TGTGCCAGTAGTATCCAGGGGGGCTATAGCACAGATACGCAGTATTTT.

V usage is TRBV19 and J usage is TRBJ1-5; a weak D match, TRBD1 (6 bases). There are 13 residues in the CDR3. Germline CDR1 LNHDA, CDR2 SQIVND (reference sequence). V dropped 5 bases and J dropped 2 bases, with 7 bases sitting between them. The DNA for the CDR3 is TGTGCCAGTAGTGACAGGCGCAATCAGCCCCAGCATTTT. Translation gives CASSDRRNQPQHF.

The gene calls are TRBV14 and TRBJ1-1; D is undetermined. Per the germline V gene, CDR1 is SGHDN and CDR2 is FVKESK. Deletions cut 0 bases from V and 0 bases from J, with 11 bases between. The CDR3 extends over 16 amino acids. The CDR3 region is CASSQETRLLNTEAFF. CDR3 DNA sequence: TGTGCCAGCAGCCAAGAAACCCGACTGCTGAACACTGAAGCTTTCTTT.

The V and J genes are TRBV18 and TRBJ2-1, with 7 positions matching TRBD1. The CDR3 loop spans 13 amino acids. After removal of 2 bases from V and 5 bases from J, the junction contained 0 bases not matched to a gene. CDR1 is KGHSH, CDR2 LQKENI, per germline. The CDR3 reads CASSPGTDNEQFF. CDR3 DNA sequence: TGTGCCAGCTCACCAGGGACAGACAATGAGCAGTTCTTC.

The gene calls are TRBV19 and TRBJ1-1; D perhaps matches TRBD1 (6 bases). CDR3 size: 13 residues. The germline V gene encodes CDR1 LNHDA and CDR2 SQIVND (reference sequence). V lost 5 bases and J 5 bases, leaving 12 bases between the germline ends. CDR3 bases: TGTGCCAGTAGTGGCAGGGGCGCGACTGAAGCTTTCTTT. This gives the protein CASSGRGATEAFF.

The chain joins TRBV4-1 to TRBJ2-1; 16 nucleotides match TRBD2. V shed 2 bases, J shed 0 bases, and the junction held 4 bases outside the gene matches. Looked up from germline, CDR1 is MGHRA and CDR2 is YSYEKL. The CDR3 covers 19 residues. Here the CDR3 DNA reads TGCGCCAGCAGCCAACCGGGACTAGCGGGGGGGAGCTCCTACAATGAGCAGTTCTTC. It translates to CASSQPGLAGGSSYNEQFF.

J is TRBJ2-1 and V is TRBV20-1; weak D call: TRBD1 (5 bases). CDR1 is DFQATT, CDR2 SNEGSKA, per germline (reference sequence). With 3 bases removed from V and 7 bases from J, the gap between germline ends came to 10 bases. There are 12 residues in the CDR3. As DNA, the CDR3 is TGCAGTGCTAGTTTAGGGGATAATGAGCAGTTCTTC. It translates to CSASLGDNEQFF.

The table lists this clone with a count of one. V and J are TRBV2 and TRBJ1-5; 9 bases map to TRBD1. This CDR3 has 14 amino acids. Germline CDR1 SNHLY, CDR2 FYNNEI. V shed 3 bases, J shed 7 bases, and the junction held 4 bases outside the gene matches. The CDR3 DNA reads TGTGCCAGCAGTGAGGGACAGGGCTGGCAGCCCCAGCATTTT. It specifies CASSEGQGWQPQHF.

The CDR3 coding sequence is TGTGCCAGCATCCCCCAAGAGGCAGGGGGCACTGAAGCTTTCTTT. Translated: CASIPQEAGGTEAFF. The gene calls are TRBV3-1 (or the pseudogene TRBV3-2) and TRBJ1-1, with 7 bases matching TRBD1. The V gene's germline CDR1 is LGHDT and CDR2 YNNKEL (reference sequence). J gave up 4 bases and V 7 bases, and 12 bases lay outside the gene matches. The CDR3 sequence is 15 residues long.

The gene calls are TRBV7-8 and TRBJ1-2; D ambiguous. CDR1 and CDR2 (germline): SGHVS, FQNEAQ. V dropped 2 bases and J dropped 1 base, with 2 bases sitting between them. The CDR3 sequence is 12 residues long. The CDR3 reads CASSLLNYGYTF. The CDR3 region has the DNA TGTGCCAGCAGCTTACTTAACTATGGCTACACCTTC.

The V gene is TRBV14, the J gene TRBJ2-7, with 9 bases identical to TRBD1. V shed 3 bases and J 3 bases; nucleotides not matched to a gene: 6. This CDR3 region has 15 residues. Germline assignment: CDR1 SGHDN and CDR2 FVKESK. CDR3 protein: CASSQFGTGNYEQYF. The DNA for the CDR3 is TGTGCCAGCAGCCAGTTTGGGACAGGGAACTACGAGCAGTACTTC.

This chain joins TRBV7-9 and TRBJ1-1, with a possible D match to TRBD1 (5 bases). CDR3 length equals 14 residues. Trimming stripped 0 bases from V and 1 base from J, with 6 bases between. Germline V gene lookup returns CDR1 SEHNR and CDR2 FQNEAQ (reference sequence). CDR3 nucleotides: TGTGCCAGCAGCTTAGCACAGGCGAACACTGAAGCTTTCTTT. Translated, it gives CASSLAQANTEAFF.

This clone occurred a few times. This chain links TRBV27 with TRBJ2-3; 8 nucleotides agree with TRBD2. V shed 3 bases, J shed 5 bases, and the junction held 13 bases outside the gene matches. Germline V gives CDR1 MNHEY, CDR2 SMNVEV (reference sequence). This CDR3 is 17 amino acids long. The CDR3 DNA sequence: TGTGCCAGCAGTTTCGTAAAAGGCGGGGGGACCCGAGATACGCAGTATTTT. Translation: CASSFVKGGGTRDTQYF.

The chain employs TRBV5-4 and TRBJ1-2; 9 bases are shared with TRBD1. The germline V gene encodes CDR1 SGHNT and CDR2 YYREEE (reference sequence). This CDR3 contains 17 residues. V lost 1 base to trimming and J lost 3 bases; unmatched junction nucleotides: 10. The CDR3 region is CASSLPGTGWGHYGYTF. CDR3 in DNA: TGTGCCAGCAGCTTGCCCGGGACAGGGTGGGGACACTATGGCTACACCTTC.

J is TRBJ2-2 and V is TRBV24-1; 9 nucleotides line up with TRBD1. Germline V gene sequence: CDR1 KGHDR, CDR2 SFDVKD. Trimming cost V 6 bases and J 3 bases; bases outside gene matches: 4. The CDR3 is made up of 15 amino acids. Written as DNA, the CDR3 is TGTGCCACCAGTCTCCGGGACAGGGACACCGGGGAGCTGTTTTTT. Protein: CATSLRDRDTGELFF.

This chain joins TRBV4-1 and TRBJ2-7, with D uncertain. Trimming stripped 0 bases from V and 3 bases from J, with 9 bases between. The germline CDR1 and CDR2 sequences are MGHRA and YSYEKL. The CDR3 loop spans 14 amino acids. For the CDR3, the DNA is TGCGCCAGCAGCCAAGAGTTGTCCAGCTACGAGCAGTACTTC. Translated, it gives CASSQELSSYEQYF.

This chain links TRBV6-2 or TRBV6-3 with TRBJ1-1, with D tentatively TRBD1 (6 bases). Trimming took off 4 bases at V and 6 bases at J, with 18 bases between the two ends. Looked up from germline, CDR1 is MNHEY and CDR2 is SVGEGT. The CDR3 loop spans 15 amino acids. CDR3 amino acids: CASSLNAGAGSEAFF. CDR3 DNA: TGTGCCAGCAGTTTGAACGCGGGGGCTGGGTCTGAAGCTTTCTTT.

CDR3 residues: CASSQSSGGGYTF. CDR3 in DNA: TGTGCCAGCTCACAGAGTTCAGGGGGTGGCTACACCTTC. The genes are TRBV18 and TRBJ1-2, with 7 nucleotides matching TRBD1. Germline trimming cut 4 bases from V and 7 bases from J; bases unmatched to any gene: 6. CDR1 is KGHSH and CDR2 is LQKENI in the germline V gene. The CDR3 extends over 13 amino acids.

This clone was counted once. This chain joins TRBV4-2 and TRBJ1-3, with TRBD1 matching over 7 bases. Germline-derived CDR1 and CDR2 are LGHNA and YNFKEQ. J gave up 9 bases and V 1 base, and 3 bases lay outside the gene matches. The CDR3 is made up of 13 amino acids. CDR3 DNA: TGTGCCAGCAGCCAAGGGGACAGCCCCACCATATATTTT. Translated: CASSQGDSPTIYF.

The chain is built from TRBV6-2 or TRBV6-3 and TRBJ2-4; D perhaps matches TRBD1 (5 bases). CDR3 length: 12 residues. Germline V lookup: CDR1 MNHEY, CDR2 SVGEGT. Trimming shortened V by 5 bases and J by 9 bases, and 11 bases separated the two germline ends. The CDR3 bases are TGTGCCAGCAGTGACTTCAGGGCCATTCAGTACTTC. It encodes CASSDFRAIQYF.

The J gene is TRBJ2-2, the V gene TRBV6-5, with D perhaps TRBD2 (6 bases). The CDR3 has 14 residues. The ends were cut back, 0 bases at V and 8 bases at J, with 10 bases in the middle. The germline V gene encodes CDR1 MNHEY and CDR2 SVGAGI. The CDR3 sequence: CASSYSVAGGELFF. The CDR3 coding sequence is TGTGCCAGCAGTTACTCCGTTGCGGGGGGGGAGCTGTTTTTT.

The DNA of the CDR3 is TGTGCCAGCAGCTTGGGGGGGTTTAAACGGGGACACACCTTC. It codes for CASSLGGFKRGHTF. The chain has TRBV11-3 and TRBJ1-2; D may be TRBD1 (5 bases). Per germline, CDR1 SGHNT and CDR2 YENEEA. This CDR3 has 14 residues. Trimming stripped 3 bases from V and 12 bases from J, with 20 bases between.

The chain employs TRBV12-3 or TRBV12-4 and TRBJ2-7; D is unclear. V was trimmed by 0 bases and J by 3 bases, leaving 6 bases between them. The CDR3 spans 13 residues. CDR3 sequence (DNA): TGTGCCAGCAGTTTAGCGCTAAACTACGAGCAGTACTTC. Translating it yields CASSLALNYEQYF.

This chain uses TRBV11-3 with TRBJ1-5; possibly TRBD1 for D (5 bases). The V end was cut by 4 bases, the J end by 6 bases, with 10 bases between. CDR3 length: 13 residues. Germline assignment: CDR1 SGHNT and CDR2 YENEEA. The CDR3 region is CASSSSQGQPQHF. The CDR3, as DNA: TGTGCCAGCAGCTCCTCTCAGGGTCAGCCCCAGCATTTT.

The V and J genes are TRBV7-2 and TRBJ1-2; maybe TRBD1 (6 bases). The V and J ends lost 5 bases and 3 bases respectively, with 13 bases between them. CDR1 is SGHTA, CDR2 FQGNSA, per germline. This CDR3 is 14 amino acids long. The CDR3 spells CASSPRTAHYGYTF. DNA of the CDR3: TGTGCCAGCAGCCCCCGGACAGCTCACTATGGCTACACCTTC.